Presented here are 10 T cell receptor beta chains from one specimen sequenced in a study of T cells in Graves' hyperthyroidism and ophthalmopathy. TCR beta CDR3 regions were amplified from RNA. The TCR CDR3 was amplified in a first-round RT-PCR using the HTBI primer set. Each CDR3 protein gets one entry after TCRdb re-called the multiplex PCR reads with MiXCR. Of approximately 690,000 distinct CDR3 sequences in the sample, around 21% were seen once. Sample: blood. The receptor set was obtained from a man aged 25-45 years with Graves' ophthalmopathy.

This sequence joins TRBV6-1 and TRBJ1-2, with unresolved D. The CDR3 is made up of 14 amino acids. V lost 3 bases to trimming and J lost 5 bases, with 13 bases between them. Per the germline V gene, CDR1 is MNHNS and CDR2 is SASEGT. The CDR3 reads CASSEFHFGYGYTF. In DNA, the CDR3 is TGTGCCAGCAGTGAGTTTCACTTCGGGTATGGCTACACCTTC.

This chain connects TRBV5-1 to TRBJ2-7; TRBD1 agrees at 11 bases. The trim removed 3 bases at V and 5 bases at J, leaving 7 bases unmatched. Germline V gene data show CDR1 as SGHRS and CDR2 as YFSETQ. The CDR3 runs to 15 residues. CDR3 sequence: CASSYAGTGGHEQYF. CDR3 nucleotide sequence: TGCGCCAGCAGCTACGCGGGGACAGGGGGGCACGAGCAGTACTTC.

The DNA for the CDR3 is TGCGCCAGCAGCCAAGAATCCGAGACAGCCTACGAGCAGTACTTC. Protein sequence: CASSQESETAYEQYF. The V and J genes are TRBV4-1 and TRBJ2-7; a possible D gene is TRBD1 (5 bases). The CDR3 sequence is 15 residues long. V lost 0 bases to trimming and J lost 2 bases, with 11 bases between them. CDR1 is MGHRA, CDR2 YSYEKL, per germline.

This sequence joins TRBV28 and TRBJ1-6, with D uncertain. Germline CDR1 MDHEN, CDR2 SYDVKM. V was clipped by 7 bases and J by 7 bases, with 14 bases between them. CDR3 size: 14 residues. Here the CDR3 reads CASMIAFGNSPLHF. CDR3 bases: TGTGCCAGCATGATCGCGTTCGGCAATTCACCCCTCCACTTT.

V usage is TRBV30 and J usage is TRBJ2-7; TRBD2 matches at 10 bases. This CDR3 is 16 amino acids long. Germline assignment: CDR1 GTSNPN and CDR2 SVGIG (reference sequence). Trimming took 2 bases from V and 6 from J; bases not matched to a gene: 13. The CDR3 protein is CAWSQLAGRRGSEQYF. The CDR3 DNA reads TGTGCCTGGAGTCAACTAGCGGGAAGGAGAGGCTCCGAGCAGTACTTC.

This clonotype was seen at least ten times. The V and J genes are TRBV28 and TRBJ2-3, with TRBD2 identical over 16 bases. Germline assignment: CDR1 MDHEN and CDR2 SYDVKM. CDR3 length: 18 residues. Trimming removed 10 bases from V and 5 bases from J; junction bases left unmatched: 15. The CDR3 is CATSGTSGRAVEEDTQYF. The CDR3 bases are TGTGCCACCTCCGGGACTAGCGGGAGGGCCGTGGAGGAAGATACGCAGTATTTT.

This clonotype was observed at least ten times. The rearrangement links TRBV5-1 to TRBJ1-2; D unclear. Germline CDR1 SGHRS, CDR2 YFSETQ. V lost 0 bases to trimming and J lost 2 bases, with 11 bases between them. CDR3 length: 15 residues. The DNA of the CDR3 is TGCGCCAGCAGCTTGGGTTCCGACGGCAACTATGGCTACACCTTC. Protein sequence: CASSLGSDGNYGYTF. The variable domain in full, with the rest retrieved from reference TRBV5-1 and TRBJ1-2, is KAGVTQTPRYLIKTRGQQVTLSCSPISGHRSVSWYQQTPGQGLQFLFEYFSETQRNKGNFPGRFSGRQFSNSRSEMNVSTLELGDSALYLCASSLGSDGNYGYTFGSGTRLTVV.

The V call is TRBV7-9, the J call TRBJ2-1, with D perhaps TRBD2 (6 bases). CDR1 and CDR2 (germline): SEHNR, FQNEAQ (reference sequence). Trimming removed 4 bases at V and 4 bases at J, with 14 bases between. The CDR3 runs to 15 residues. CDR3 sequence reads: CASSSKTRRYNEQFF. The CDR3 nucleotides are TGTGCCAGCAGCTCTAAGACTAGGAGGTACAATGAGCAGTTCTTC.

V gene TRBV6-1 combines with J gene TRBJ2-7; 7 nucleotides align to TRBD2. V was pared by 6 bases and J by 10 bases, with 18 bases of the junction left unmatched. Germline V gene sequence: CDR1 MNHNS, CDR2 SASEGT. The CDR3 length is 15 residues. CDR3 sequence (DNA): TGTGCCAGCAGCTCCGGAGGGGCGGGAGTTGAGGAACAGTACTTC. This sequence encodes CASSSGGAGVEEQYF.

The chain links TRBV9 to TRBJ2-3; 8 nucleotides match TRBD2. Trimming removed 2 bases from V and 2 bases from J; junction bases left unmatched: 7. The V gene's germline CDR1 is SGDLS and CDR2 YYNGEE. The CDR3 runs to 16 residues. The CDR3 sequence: CASSVYLAGPTDTQYF. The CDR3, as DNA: TGTGCCAGCAGCGTGTATCTAGCGGGCCCCACAGATACGCAGTATTTT.